A single sample gave rise to the 3 T cell receptor beta chains below, sequenced in a study of beta chain features in type 1 diabetes. Every bit of the isolated RNA underwent reverse transcription, so sequencing read expressed TCRB transcripts. Only in-frame clones appear in the TCRdb table, and some are missing; sequencing was by immunoSEQ multiplex PCR. The sample shows 130,000 or so clones, about 9.1% of them seen only once. Sequencing was performed on central memory CD4+ T cells from blood. Receptors originate from a woman aged 40 to 50 in good health.

The V gene is TRBV6-6, the J gene TRBJ2-5; 8 nucleotides align to TRBD1. Trimming cost V 1 base and J 4 bases; bases outside gene matches: 5. CDR1 MNHNY and CDR2 SVGAGI come from the germline V gene (reference sequence). This CDR3 comprises 15 residues. This chain's CDR3 is CASSYFQGQGETQYF. The CDR3 nucleotides read TGTGCCAGCAGTTACTTTCAAGGACAGGGAGAGACCCAGTACTTC.

The sample holds a few counts of this clone. This sequence joins TRBV27 and TRBJ2-1; tentatively, D is TRBD1 (5 bases). CDR1 and CDR2 (germline): MNHEY, SMNVEV (reference sequence). This CDR3 comprises 15 residues. The ends were cut back, 3 bases at V and 0 bases at J, with 9 bases in the middle. This CDR3 reads CASSFQGFSYNEQFF. The CDR3 coding sequence is TGTGCCAGCAGTTTTCAGGGATTCTCCTACAATGAGCAGTTCTTC.

The chain carries TRBV28 and TRBJ1-1; possible D gene TRBD1, 6 bases. V was cut by 7 bases and J by 3 bases, with 21 bases left in between. This CDR3 comprises 16 residues. Germline V gene lookup returns CDR1 MDHEN and CDR2 SYDVKM. CDR3 loop: CASTTATGSFDTEAFF. CDR3 in DNA: TGTGCCAGCACGACGGCGACAGGAAGTTTTGACACTGAAGCTTTCTTT.